This T cell receptor beta chain was recorded in a study of patients and donors after allogeneic stem cell transplantation. The CDR3 is made up of 16 amino acids. V lost 6 bases and J lost 2, with 21 bases in between. Looked up from germline, CDR1 is DFQATT and CDR2 is SNEGSKA (reference sequence). MiXCR, applied by TCRdb to the RT-PCR reads, yields one record per CDR3 protein. The table includes approximately 430,000 distinct CDR3 sequences, around 16% detected once. The V gene is TRBV20-1, the J gene TRBJ2-3; no firm D call. The sample consisted of blood, either unsorted or a sorted T cell fraction (not recorded which). This sequence originates from a human donor who was either an allogeneic HSCT recipient or a stem cell or donor lymphocyte infusion donor (not recorded which). It is not recorded whose cells these are; they may come from a transplant donor. In DNA form, the CDR3 reads TGCAGTGCCTACGACTTTGGCGGCTCGTCCACAGATACGCAGTATTTT. As protein: CSAYDFGGSSTDTQYF.